Presented here are 15 T cell receptor beta chains from one specimen sequenced in a study of T-cell reconstitution after alpha-beta-depleted transplantation in children. Construction of the TCRbeta library involved unique molecular identifiers. MiXCR was run by TCRdb on the PCR reads, yielding one entry per CDR3 protein. The sample lists around 600,000 distinct CDR3 sequences, 23% seen once, with around an eighth in the top ten. Sequences were derived from PBMCs, mostly from graft donor cells, sampled 360 days after TCRalphabeta/CD19-depleted stem cell transplant. The receptors were gathered from a boy under three years old who had a stem cell transplant for acute myeloid leukemia, so the T cells may come from the graft donor.

This rearrangement joins TRBV5-5 to TRBJ1-2; 7 bases map to TRBD1. The CDR3 has 13 amino acids. CDR1 and CDR2 (germline): SGHKS, YYEKEE (reference sequence). Losses at the gene ends were 9 bases for V and 4 bases for J; bases not matched to a gene: 9. CDR3 nucleotides: TGTGCCACCGGCCAGGGGGTAGTCTATGGCTACACCTTC. Translation: CATGQGVVYGYTF. Together with reference TRBV5-5 and TRBJ1-2, the CDR3 gives the full variable domain: DAGVTQSPTHLIKTRGQQVTLRCSPISGHKSVSWYQQVLGQGPQFIFQYYEKEERGRGNFPDRFSARQFPNYSSELNVNALLLGDSALYLCATGQGVVYGYTFGSGTRLTVV.

This clonotype came up a few times. The V gene is TRBV20-1, the J gene TRBJ2-7; tentative D call: TRBD1 (6 bases). Germline-derived CDR1 and CDR2 are DFQATT and SNEGSKA (reference sequence). The CDR3 sequence is 14 residues long. V was shortened by 6 bases and J by 2 bases, with 17 bases between the two germline ends. CDR3 in amino acids: CSARTVVRPYEQYV. CDR3 bases: TGCAGTGCCCGGACAGTAGTGAGGCCCTACGAGCAGTACGTC.

This chain joins TRBV20-1 and TRBJ2-7, with 10 bases that match TRBD2. Germline values: CDR1 DFQATT, CDR2 SNEGSKA (reference sequence). This CDR3 is 19 amino acids long. V dropped 2 bases and J dropped 3; count of bases not matched to a gene: 19. The CDR3 nucleotides read TGCAGTGCTAGACCTACAGCCGACCCCGGGACTAGCGACCTCTACGAGCAGTACGTC. Amino acids: CSARPTADPGTSDLYEQYV.

This clonotype has ten or more counts. The chain employs TRBV5-1 and TRBJ2-1; 7 bases map to TRBD1. V shed 3 bases, J shed 6 bases, and the junction held 6 bases outside the gene matches. This CDR3 is 14 amino acids long. CDR1 is SGHRS, CDR2 YFSETQ, per germline. The CDR3 sequence: CASSSWTGGNEQFF. The CDR3 DNA sequence: TGCGCCAGCAGCTCCTGGACAGGTGGCAATGAGCAGTTCTTC.

This clonotype was counted ten times or more. The chain recombines TRBV5-1 with TRBJ2-5; D call uncertain. The CDR3 has 14 residues. Trimming stripped 0 bases from V and 5 bases from J, with 11 bases between. Germline-derived CDR1 and CDR2 are SGHRS and YFSETQ. CDR3 protein: CASSLVAPWETQYF. CDR3 bases: TGCGCCAGCAGCTTGGTAGCCCCGTGGGAGACCCAGTACTTC.

The chain joins TRBV5-4 to TRBJ2-7; D ambiguous. The length of the CDR3 is 14 residues. Looked up from germline, CDR1 is SGHNT and CDR2 is YYREEE (reference sequence). The ends were cut back, 1 base at V and 0 bases at J, with 8 bases in the middle. The CDR3 spells CASSLSTASYEQYV. The CDR3 DNA sequence: TGTGCCAGCAGCTTGAGCACAGCCTCCTACGAGCAGTACGTC.

The chain has TRBV5-5 and TRBJ2-3; D may be TRBD1 (5 bases). The V end was cut by 4 bases, the J end by 2 bases, with 17 bases between. The V gene's germline CDR1 is SGHKS and CDR2 YYEKEE (reference sequence). This CDR3 spans 16 amino acids. CDR3 nucleotide sequence: TGTGCCAGCAGCAACGTCCAGGGTAGGGCCACAGATACGCAGTATTTT. Its translation is CASSNVQGRATDTQYF.

V usage is TRBV25-1 and J usage is TRBJ2-7; TRBD1 aligns across 7 bases. The CDR3 spans 14 residues. The V gene's germline CDR1 is MGHDK and CDR2 SYGVNS. With V trimmed by 4 bases and J by 4 bases, 7 bases remained unmatched. In DNA, the CDR3 is TGTGCCAGCAGTGTTACAGGGGCAGGATACGAGCAGTACTTC. Its protein is CASSVTGAGYEQYF.

The gene calls are TRBV29-1 and TRBJ2-7; no clear D gene. CDR3 length: 12 residues. Between the trimmed V and J ends, which lost 0 bases and 2 bases, there was a span of 5 bases. Germline loops: CDR1 SQVTM, CDR2 ANQGSEA. The CDR3 nucleotides are TGCAGCGTTGAAGACCTTACCTACGAGCAGTACTTC. It codes for CSVEDLTYEQYF.

V and J are TRBV20-1 and TRBJ1-2; 10 bases line up with TRBD1. V shed 0 bases and J 3 bases; nucleotides not matched to a gene: 4. Looked up from germline, CDR1 is DFQATT and CDR2 is SNEGSKA (reference sequence). This CDR3 is 15 amino acids long. CDR3 residues: CSARDPGTGDYGYTF. The DNA of the CDR3 is TGCAGTGCTAGAGATCCCGGGACAGGGGACTATGGCTACACCTTC.

This clonotype was found a few times. The chain recombines TRBV29-1 with TRBJ1-1, with D possibly being TRBD1 (6 bases). This CDR3 region has 12 residues. Germline lookup yields CDR1 SQVTM and CDR2 ANQGSEA. Deletions cut 5 bases from V and 4 bases from J, with 11 bases between. In DNA form, the CDR3 reads TGCAGCGTTACAGGGACCGCCACTGAAGCTTTCTTT. Protein sequence: CSVTGTATEAFF.

This clonotype was seen once. The chain links TRBV20-1 to TRBJ2-5; TRBD2 aligns across 12 bases. Trimming at V came to 0 bases and at J to 0 bases, leaving 5 bases not matched to a gene. Per germline, CDR1 DFQATT and CDR2 SNEGSKA (reference sequence). This CDR3 has 17 amino acids. The CDR3 coding sequence is TGCAGTGCTAGAGATCTCGCTAGCGGGGGGGACCAAGAGACCCAGTACTTC. It encodes CSARDLASGGDQETQYF.

This clonotype was observed a few times. The rearrangement joins TRBV2 to TRBJ2-1; the D call may be TRBD1 or TRBD2 (6 bases each). Germline assignment: CDR1 SNHLY and CDR2 FYNNEI. V lost 0 bases to trimming and J lost 4 bases, with 13 bases between them. The CDR3 runs to 16 residues. CDR3 in DNA: TGTGCCAGCAGTGAAGCTTGGGGGGCTCTTTACAATGAGCAGTTCTTC. It is translated as CASSEAWGALYNEQFF.

This clonotype came up many times. This chain connects TRBV29-1 to TRBJ1-5, with 7 nucleotides matching TRBD1. V lost 4 bases, J lost 5 bases, and 5 bases stayed unmatched. Germline V CDR1 and CDR2: SQVTM, ANQGSEA. The CDR3 sequence is 13 residues long. CDR3: CSVVTGDDQPQHF. CDR3 DNA sequence: TGCAGCGTTGTAACAGGGGACGATCAGCCCCAGCATTTT.

The chain links TRBV20-1 to TRBJ1-1; a possible D gene is TRBD1 (5 bases). Trimming shortened V by 0 bases and J by 4 bases, and 6 bases separated the two germline ends. CDR3 size: 12 residues. CDR1 and CDR2 (germline): DFQATT, SNEGSKA (reference sequence). CDR3 DNA: TGCAGTGCTAGAGACAGGGTCACTGAAGCTTTCTTT. Translation: CSARDRVTEAFF.